This TCR beta chain is drawn from a study of cytomegalovirus exposure and HLA in healthy donors (dated by TCRdb to about 2017). Describing the broader study: In an earlier analysis of 587 of the donors, 276 Gb of sequence data and some 100 million unique TCR beta sequences from 150 million to 200 million T cells were reported. Roughly 300 gigabases of sequencing data and tens of millions of unique TCR sequences were included in an early release covering roughly 700 HLA-typed donors. The genetic ancestry cluster associated with self-reported Caucasian donors included 81% of the approximately 410 genotyped donors. The study aimed to test whether cataloging public T cell receptors could reveal signatures of past pathogen exposure. Using immunosequencing, the study profiled T cell repertoires from about 620 subjects and related those repertoires to cytomegalovirus serostatus. In addition to the first cohort of 666 subjects, a separate validation cohort of approximately 120 different subjects was used. To predict cytomegalovirus infection status, the study brought together high-throughput TCR immunosequencing, statistical association of individual TCRs with disease status, and machine learning. In a later analysis, previously published TCR beta repertoires from about 640 donors were re-analyzed and high-resolution HLA genotyping was added so that TCR occurrence patterns could be studied. The later analysis used no new phenotypic data to find candidate immune exposures, relying instead on TCR beta sequences and their occurrence across donors. In an earlier analysis of about 590 of the donors, high-throughput TCR beta sequencing was used to judge whether each TCR beta V gene segment behaved as functional or pseudogenic. Donor age, sex, ethnicity and CMV serostatus were compiled alongside the repertoire data. In a later genetic analysis, genome-wide SNP genotypes for about 55% of the 666 donors were used, and that subset was treated as a discovery cohort. All discovery cohort repertoires had been generated on a single sequencing platform. Class I and class II HLA loci were covered by the typing at four-digit resolution. The number of typed donors differed by locus: 629-630 for A, B, C, DRB1 and DQB1; 522 for DQA1; some 610 for DPA1; and approximately 450 for DPB1. A handful of DR-DQ haplotypes were handled as single units for association and clustering because linkage in the cohort was strong. Among 300 to 500 genotyped donors of the cohort, an average of approximately 200,000 unique TCR beta nucleotide sequences was sequenced per donor, of which 15% to 20% were non-productive. Beyond this particular receptor, the publication reports: A later analysis associated 16,951 TCR beta sequences with specific HLA alleles at a false discovery rate of 0.05. Correlated functional status among segregating V segments might be attributable to linkage disequilibrium, but an unknown experimental factor could not be ruled out. Cytomegalovirus status was reported to be diagnosed by the classifier with high specificity and sensitivity in both the original and validation cohorts. A later analysis found that HLA-associated TCR beta chains were more clonally expanded and had lower generation probabilities than equally common non-associated chains. A total of about 150 TCR beta chains were listed by the study as associated with cytomegalovirus. The presence/absence analyses assumed that sequencing depth was roughly uniform across donors, and that assumption may not be true. According to a later analysis, TCR association rates differed among HLA loci, with DRB1 alleles showing the most associated TCRs and HLA-C alleles showing the fewest. A cluster of highly shared sequence variants was judged likely to represent a technical artifact of the sequencing pipeline. Most CMV-associated TCR beta chains appeared to be HLA-restricted in a later analysis, and the HLA associations seemed to be driven largely by CMV exposure. Immune exposure information for the cohort was limited to CMV serostatus. The authors suggested that the approach could potentially be extended to other disease states and immunological phenotypes. According to a later genetic analysis, donors in an Asian-associated ancestry cluster had fewer N-insertions in productive TCRs than the roughly 700-donor mean. Some IMGT-functional V segments, including TRBV6-2 and TRBV6-3, could not be told apart with the 87-base-pair reads, so those segments were excluded. Most TCR sequences were seen in very few donors, while some public TCRs were found in many individuals. A later analysis reported that several top co-occurrence clusters appeared linked to parvovirus B19, influenza, CMV and Epstein-Barr virus. When HLA alleles, especially DR and DQ, strongly co-occurred, attributing TCR associations to individual alleles was difficult. In an earlier analysis of about 550 of the donors, most TCR beta V segments were observed in productive rearrangements about 87% or about 30% of the time, broadly matching IMGT annotations. The earlier analysis of 450 to 700 of the donors excluded 15 to 20 rarely observed V segments, including chromosome 9 orphons, because counts were too low. In vitro tests confirmed that a few of the cytomegalovirus-associated TCR beta chains recognize cytomegalovirus antigens. In this cohort, only TCR beta chains were sequenced, and detectable features were limited by the absence of alpha or paired-chain data. V-gene and J-gene trimming of TCR beta chains was associated with a missense DCLRE1C variant in a later genetic analysis, and the association was replicated in an independent cohort. A further reported finding was that TCR beta sequences accurately predicted the HLA-A and HLA-B alleles for most subjects in the first cohort. HLA typing was unavailable for some donors at each locus, so association tests used only the typed subset.

From the cysteine through the phenylalanine, the CDR3 covers 14 amino acids. This entry keeps only the CDR3 DNA: 42 bases, framed from base 1. The germline ends are 11 bases apart after V is trimmed by 5 bases and J by 6 bases. From the germline V gene (reference sequence), CDR1 is PRHDT and CDR2 is FYEKMQ. Libraries were made using the immunoSEQ multiplex PCR assay. A mixture of 60 forward primers for TCR Vbeta segments and 13 reverse primers for TCR Jbeta segments was used in the multiplex PCR. The CDR3 region of rearranged TCR beta genes was amplified from genomic DNA by a multiplex PCR assay. Amplified TCR beta libraries were sequenced as 87-base-pair reads on the Illumina HiSeq System. Per the source publication's procedure: A later analysis tallied approximately 87 million unique TCR beta chains across the 666 repertoires, and around 12 million of those chains were shared by two or more donors. Raw reads were error-corrected and collapsed into unique sequences by a nearest-neighbor algorithm in which closely related sequences were merged to remove PCR and sequencing errors. Alignment of CDR3 sequences to IMGT reference sequences was used to assign V, D and J gene segments. For a sequence to be retained, at least a six-nucleotide match to both a V gene segment and a J gene segment was required. Rearrangements were classified as productive when the CDR3 lacked stop codons and remained in frame with V and J, and all other rearrangements were classified as non-productive. CDR3 was defined according to IMGT convention as the region running from the second conserved V-encoded cysteine to the conserved J-encoded phenylalanine. The earlier analysis of some 600 of the donors excluded sequences that lacked an unambiguous match to a single V gene segment. In an earlier analysis of approximately 590 of the donors, a V segment was called functional when productive rearrangements were above 56.7%, and segregating when the standard deviation between donors exceeded 5%. A statistical classification framework was built for diagnosing cytomegalovirus status from the catalog of TCR beta chain sequences. In a later analysis, V and J genes were assigned by comparing TCR nucleotide sequences against IMGT/GENE-DB human TR gene sequences. The TCRdist pipeline was used in a later analysis to assign CDR3 sequences and most-parsimonious VDJ recombination scenarios. A later analysis defined each TCR beta chain by its CDR3 amino acid sequence plus V-gene family, and excluded reads lacking a unique V-gene family. In a later analysis, 550 to 650 highly shared, low-generation-probability nucleotide sequences were removed to address suspected cross-contamination and a sequencing artifact. For each public chain, a later analysis derived a clonal expansion index from normalized ranks of inferred template counts within each repertoire. In a later analysis, generation probabilities were computed using a VDJ recombination model fitted to out-of-frame rearrangements, and the results were checked against IGoR. Hypergeometric tests were used in a later analysis to score TCR-TCR, TCR-HLA and TCR-CMV co-occurrence, with a repertoire-size bias correction applied to the TCR pairs. A later analysis estimated false discovery rates by permuting HLA or CMV assignments 20 times. In a later analysis, co-occurring TCRs were grouped using DBSCAN, and TCRdist sequence similarity was added for clustering within HLA-allele-positive subsets. Repertoires with fewer than 30,000 or more than 120,000 public chains, plus five repertoires with anomalous nucleotide sharing, were excluded from co-occurrence clustering. Entries here come from immuneACCESS through TCRdb and include only in-frame sequences with V and J called. Some clones fail to appear in such tables; in the studies checked, an unresolved V gene covers under half of the shortfall, and the cause of the remainder is unknown. V, J and clone size are those of that table, while D and trimming were read from the DNA. The sample table contains some 110,000 clones; only one count was recorded for around 79% of them. The biggest ten clones account for roughly 3.7% of the sample.

The cohort was made up of approximately 700 healthy bone marrow donors. At the time of sampling, every cohort member was nominally healthy, though immune exposures that went unrecorded were likely present. The donor was CMV seronegative and belonged to the group of around 350 seronegative cohort members. Every donor gave a peripheral blood sample, and the peripheral blood mononuclear cells from that sample were used for TCR beta sequencing. The Qiagen DNeasy Blood Extraction Kit was used to extract genomic DNA from the blood cell samples. About this clone: What this receptor recognizes is not known. The record has no base qualities; no much larger clone is one base away.

The sequenced material came from PBMCs. The V and J segments used are TRBV13 and TRBJ1-6, with the D gene call left open. The receptor's source is a man in his fifties or sixties in good health and CMV-seronegative. CDR3 sequence: CASSLRRGNSPLHF. The nucleotide sequence reads as follows: TGTGCCAGCAGCCTCCGCAGAGGTAATTCACCCCTCCACTTT.